This record concerns one TCR beta chain sequence. The same CDR3 also results from other DNA sequences found in this sample. The sample belongs to a study of blood T cell repertoires in COVID-19. Across the whole study: Italy, Spain and the United States were the sources of the convalescent and acute COVID-19 samples. The cDNA or gDNA used as material had been derived from T cells, B-cell-depleted T cells, or PBMCs.

Looked up from germline, CDR1 is SEHNR and CDR2 is FQNEAQ (reference sequence). V gave up 4 bases and J gave up 1 base; unmatched junction bases: 18. The CDR3 is 19 residues long. In the original analysis: Reference gene primers were amplified, and this amplification served to estimate nucleated cell counts. Data came from immunoSEQ multiplex PCR; TCRdb stores just in-frame clones and leaves some out. For V, J and clone size, that table is used; D and trimming come from the DNA. The table has over 100,000 clones, 85% to 90% seen once. The chain employs TRBV7-9 and TRBJ2-5, with TRBD2 matching 7 bases. The sequencing input was peripheral blood. This clonotype was sampled from a human donor in a cohort sampled during active COVID-19. CDR3 bases: TGTGCCAGCAGCTCACCCCGCGGGGTCTCGCGGGGGTTCCAAGAGACCCAGTACTTC. Its protein product is CASSSPRGVSRGFQETQYF.